This TCR beta chain was captured by sequencing in a study of glioma-infiltrating T cells. The iRepertoire nested amplicon-rescue multiplex PCR amplified TCR alpha and beta CDR3s from RNA. TCRdb reanalysed the multiplex PCR reads using MiXCR and keeps one entry per CDR3 protein. The repertoire consists of about 180,000 distinct CDR3 sequences, with about 47% occurring once and the leading ten covering under 6.5%. In its sample, this clonotype was seen many times. The CDR3 length is 14 residues. Germline V gene data show CDR1 as DFQATT and CDR2 as SNEGSKA (reference sequence). Trimming cost V 4 bases and J 3 bases; bases outside gene matches: 8.

The chain recombines TRBV20-1 with TRBJ2-5; TRBD2 agrees at 7 bases. This receptor was obtained from a human donor with low-grade glioma or glioblastoma, undergoing nonglioma brain surgery, or in good health (not recorded which). Material for sequencing was glioma tissue, nonneoplastic brain tissue, or PBMCs (not recorded which). CDR3 amino acids: CSATTSTIKETQYF. The DNA for the CDR3 is TGCAGTGCTACGACTAGCACAATTAAAGAGACCCAGTACTTC.